The 17 T cell receptor beta chains reported below all come from one sample, sequenced in a study of cytomegalovirus exposure and HLA in healthy donors. Both 60 Vbeta primers and 13 Jbeta primers went into the PCR. Profiling relied on immunoSEQ multiplex PCR, and the TCRdb table lists in-frame clones only, not all of them. The sample includes more than 200,000 clones, over 65% seen only once; the top ten take 1% to 1.5%. The source material was PBMCs. The receptors were gathered from a human donor in good health.

This sequence joins TRBV29-1 and TRBJ2-1; 8 nucleotides align to TRBD2. Losses at the gene ends were 5 bases for V and 3 bases for J; bases not matched to a gene: 6. Germline CDR1 is SQVTM and CDR2 is ANQGSEA. The CDR3 has 14 residues. DNA of the CDR3: TGCAGCGTTTCCGGGACTAGAATCTACAATGAGCAGTTCTTC. It encodes CSVSGTRIYNEQFF.

The chain employs TRBV5-4 and TRBJ2-7; 7 positions agree with TRBD1. Germline loops: CDR1 SGHNT, CDR2 YYREEE (reference sequence). CDR3 length: 14 residues. Losses at the gene ends were 2 bases for V and 1 base for J; bases not matched to a gene: 3. CDR3 coding DNA: TGTGCCAGCAGCTTCAGGGGGTCGTCCTACGAGCAGTACTTC. It is translated as CASSFRGSSYEQYF.

The chain couples TRBV2 to TRBJ2-7, with TRBD2 matching over 7 bases. The CDR3 spans 14 residues. Germline assignment: CDR1 SNHLY and CDR2 FYNNEI. V lost 10 bases and J lost 1; bases outside the gene matches: 10. The CDR3 bases are TGTGCCACCGCAGGAGGAGCGGGATCCTACGAGCAGTACTTC. It encodes CATAGGAGSYEQYF.

With respect to this clone: The germline gene is not matched at one end of the junction; a read error may be the cause. The J gene is TRBJ1-5, the V gene TRBV7-7, with 7 nucleotides matching TRBD1. The germline gives CDR1 SSHAT, CDR2 FNYEAQ (reference sequence). This CDR3 region has 18 residues. The CDR3 DNA follows: TGTGCTAGCAGCTTAGCGTCGGGGAAGGGGGCGCGTGGGCAGCCCCAGCATTTT. The encoded protein is CASSLASGKGARGQPQHF.

This sequence joins TRBV5-1 and TRBJ1-2; a possible D gene is TRBD1 (5 bases). The CDR3 loop spans 14 amino acids. Trimming shortened V by 3 bases and J by 4 bases, and 13 bases separated the two germline ends. Per the germline V gene, CDR1 is SGHRS and CDR2 is YFSETQ. The CDR3 sequence: CASSSPQGPYGYTF. For the CDR3, the DNA is TGCGCCAGCAGCTCGCCCCAGGGCCCCTATGGCTACACCTTC.

V and J are TRBV5-6 and TRBJ2-7, with TRBD2 matching over 9 bases. Trimming cost V 4 bases and J 0 bases; bases outside gene matches: 8. The CDR3 is 16 amino acids. CDR1 SGHDT and CDR2 YYEEEE come from the germline V gene. CDR3 amino acids: CASSPWTSVFSYEQYF. DNA for the CDR3: TGTGCCAGCAGCCCCTGGACTAGCGTCTTCTCCTACGAGCAGTACTTC.

This chain joins TRBV19 and TRBJ1-1; TRBD1 agrees at 9 bases. The germline CDR1 and CDR2 sequences are LNHDA and SQIVND (reference sequence). The CDR3 loop spans 15 amino acids. Germline trimming cut 5 bases from V and 5 bases from J; bases unmatched to any gene: 9. CDR3 amino acids: CASSGPDRGRTEAFF. Written as DNA, the CDR3 is TGTGCCAGTAGTGGCCCGGACAGGGGTCGGACTGAAGCTTTCTTT.

The chain couples TRBV9 to TRBJ1-2, with 8 bases matching TRBD1. The CDR3 loop spans 13 amino acids. Germline loops: CDR1 SGDLS, CDR2 YYNGEE. Germline trimming cut 2 bases from V and 4 bases from J; bases unmatched to any gene: 1. For the CDR3, the DNA is TGTGCCAGCAGCGTCGGGACAGGCTATGGCTACACCTTC. Translation gives CASSVGTGYGYTF.

V and J are TRBV18 and TRBJ2-7; 8 bases align to TRBD1. This CDR3 region has 15 residues. Trimming took 5 bases from V and 2 from J; bases not matched to a gene: 8. Germline lookup yields CDR1 KGHSH and CDR2 LQKENI. This chain's CDR3 is CASSEGTGGAYEQYF. In DNA form, the CDR3 reads TGTGCCAGCTCAGAAGGGACAGGTGGAGCCTACGAGCAGTACTTC.

The chain employs TRBV5-1 and TRBJ2-1; D is perhaps TRBD2 (5 bases). The CDR3 has 16 residues. With 1 base removed from V and 0 bases from J, the gap between germline ends came to 11 bases. Looked up from germline, CDR1 is SGHRS and CDR2 is YFSETQ. CDR3 region: CASSLTAGPSYNEQFF. The DNA for the CDR3 is TGCGCCAGCAGCTTGACGGCGGGCCCCTCCTACAATGAGCAGTTCTTC. Full variable domain (rest looked up from reference TRBV5-1 and TRBJ2-1): KAGVTQTPRYLIKTRGQQVTLSCSPISGHRSVSWYQQTPGQGLQFLFEYFSETQRNKGNFPGRFSGRQFSNSRSEMNVSTLELGDSALYLCASSLTAGPSYNEQFFGPGTRLTVL.

J is TRBJ2-7 and V is TRBV28; 14 nucleotides agree with TRBD2. There are 19 residues in the CDR3. V gave up 5 bases and J gave up 7 bases; unmatched junction bases: 19. The germline gives CDR1 MDHEN, CDR2 SYDVKM. The CDR3 coding sequence is TGTGCCAGCAGTACCTCCGGGACTAGCGGGAGATCTTACGGGTTGGAGCAGTACTTC. As protein: CASSTSGTSGRSYGLEQYF.

This clone appeared a single time. This chain connects TRBV6-5 to TRBJ1-5; 11 bases are a match to TRBD1. V shed 5 bases and J 6 bases; nucleotides not matched to a gene: 3. This CDR3 spans 14 amino acids. CDR1 and CDR2 from the germline V gene are MNHEY and SVGAGI. CDR3 protein: CASSTDRGLQPQHF. CDR3 in DNA: TGTGCCAGCAGTACGGACAGGGGGCTTCAGCCCCAGCATTTT.

This chain uses TRBV29-1 with TRBJ2-1, with D possibly TRBD2 on 6 matching bases. V lost 7 bases and J 1 base, leaving 11 bases between the germline ends. The CDR3 contains 13 residues. Per germline, CDR1 SQVTM and CDR2 ANQGSEA. In DNA, the CDR3 is TGCAGCGGTGGGAGCGGGTCCTACAATGAGCAGTTCTTC. Its translation is CSGGSGSYNEQFF.

V usage is TRBV7-3 and J usage is TRBJ2-1, with no clear D. The CDR3 is 15 residues long. Germline V gives CDR1 SGHTA, CDR2 FQGTGA. Trimming left V 0 bases short and J 4 bases short, with 10 bases between. The CDR3 protein is CASSLTGDEYNEQFF. The CDR3 nucleotides are TGTGCCAGCAGCTTAACAGGAGATGAGTACAATGAGCAGTTCTTC.

This chain links TRBV27 with TRBJ2-7, with 11 bases aligning to TRBD2. The CDR3 spans 15 residues. CDR1 is MNHEY and CDR2 is SMNVEV in the germline V gene (reference sequence). V was clipped by 6 bases and J by 4 bases; unmatched bases: 8. CDR3: CASRAPGLAAYEQYF. For the CDR3, the DNA is TGTGCCAGCAGGGCCCCGGGACTAGCGGCATACGAGCAGTACTTC.

The gene calls are TRBV2 and TRBJ2-7, with D possibly matching TRBD1 (5 bases). This CDR3 spans 13 amino acids. Germline values: CDR1 SNHLY, CDR2 FYNNEI. With 7 bases removed from V and 6 bases from J, the gap between germline ends came to 16 bases. CDR3 in amino acids: CASTQGHSGEQYF. In DNA form, the CDR3 reads TGTGCCAGCACCCAAGGACATTCGGGCGAGCAGTACTTC.

Here the CDR3 reads CASRNTGGKEKLFF. The CDR3 bases are TGCGCCAGCAGAAACACAGGGGGCAAGGAAAAACTGTTTTTT. The chain recombines TRBV4-1 with TRBJ1-4, with 9 nucleotides matching TRBD1. The CDR3 covers 14 residues. V dropped 6 bases and J dropped 8; count of bases not matched to a gene: 7. CDR1 is MGHRA and CDR2 is YSYEKL in the germline V gene.